A single sample is the source of the 17 T cell receptor beta chains below, sequenced in a study of radiation and T cells in renal cell carcinoma. Time point described: baseline pretreatment blood. The treatment denotes: 15 Gy SBRT to primary tumor, nephrectomy 4 weeks later. Method: immunoSEQ multiplex PCR; TCRdb's copy keeps in-frame clones and lacks some. The repertoire holds 120,000 to 150,000 clones, about 88% seen once, with over 3.5% in the top ten. The input for sequencing was blood, taken from a patient whose treatment included radiotherapy and nephrectomy. These receptors were collected from a woman aged 70-85 years with renal cell carcinoma.

The chain is built from TRBV6-1 and TRBJ2-7, with D possibly matching TRBD2 (5 bases). The germline V gene encodes CDR1 MNHNS and CDR2 SASEGT. Trimming removed 3 bases from V and 0 bases from J, with 12 bases in between. The CDR3 length is 15 residues. In DNA form, the CDR3 reads TGTGCCAGCAGTGAGCGACGGGGAATCTCCTACGAGCAGTACTTC. This sequence encodes CASSERRGISYEQYF.

The rearrangement joins TRBV5-1 to TRBJ1-3; D unclear. This CDR3 comprises 14 residues. V was pared by 3 bases and J by 3 bases, with 10 bases between. Germline CDR1 and CDR2: SGHRS and YFSETQ. CDR3 amino acids: CASSSGDFGNTIYF. CDR3 coding DNA: TGCGCCAGCAGCTCCGGGGATTTTGGAAACACCATATATTTT.

The chain joins TRBV11-1 to TRBJ2-5; D unresolved. The length of the CDR3 is 12 residues. Germline V gene data show CDR1 as SGHAT and CDR2 as FQDESV (reference sequence). The V end lost 4 bases, the J end lost 1 base, and 4 bases lay between the germline ends. The CDR3 nucleotides read TGTGCCAGCAGCTCAGCCCAAGAGACCCAGTACTTC. Its translation is CASSSAQETQYF.

Only a few counts were recorded for this clone. V gene TRBV6-5 combines with J gene TRBJ2-3, with TRBD1 identical over 7 bases. The length of the CDR3 is 15 residues. V lost 6 bases to trimming and J lost 3 bases; unmatched junction nucleotides: 9. Looked up from germline, CDR1 is MNHEY and CDR2 is SVGAGI. The CDR3 loop is CASSRIGTVTDTQYF. The CDR3 DNA follows: TGTGCCAGCAGCCGGATCGGGACAGTTACAGATACGCAGTATTTT.

As to this clone: The junction and the germline gene differ at one end; a read error may be behind it. This rearrangement joins TRBV29-1 to TRBJ1-1, with 11 positions matching TRBD1. This CDR3 comprises 16 residues. The germline CDR1 and CDR2 sequences are SQVTM and ANQGSEA. The DNA for the CDR3 is TGCAGCGTCGACCCCGGACAGGGGGCGCGAAGCACTGGAGCTTTCTTT. It encodes CSVDPGQGARSTGAFF.

The chain employs TRBV5-1 and TRBJ2-3; 13 nucleotides agree with TRBD2. The CDR3 is made up of 16 amino acids. Germline V gives CDR1 SGHRS, CDR2 YFSETQ. V shed 4 bases, J shed 4 bases, and the junction held 6 bases outside the gene matches. The CDR3 DNA reads as TGCGCCAGCAGCGCCACTAGCGGGGGGGCCGCAGATACGCAGTATTTT. It yields the protein CASSATSGGAADTQYF.

The gene calls are TRBV18 and TRBJ2-5, with 11 bases fitting TRBD2. In germline, CDR1 is KGHSH, CDR2 LQKENI. Trimming at V came to 6 bases and at J to 3 bases, leaving 6 bases not matched to a gene. There are 15 residues in the CDR3. The CDR3 loop reads CASSPRLAGKETQYF. DNA of the CDR3: TGTGCCAGCTCCCCTCGACTAGCGGGGAAAGAGACCCAGTACTTC.

In its sample, this clone was seen a few times. V gene TRBV7-9 combines with J gene TRBJ1-1; 7 bases fit TRBD1. This CDR3 is built from 17 residues. The germline V gene has CDR1 SEHNR and CDR2 FQNEAQ (reference sequence). V dropped 2 bases and J dropped 5; count of bases not matched to a gene: 14. The CDR3 reads CASSLTVPLQGNTEAFF. The CDR3 nucleotides are TGTGCCAGCAGCTTAACTGTTCCTCTACAGGGGAATACTGAAGCTTTCTTT.

This clone has only one observation. V and J are TRBV7-9 and TRBJ2-1; TRBD2 agrees at 9 bases. This CDR3 comprises 17 residues. From germline, CDR1 is SEHNR and CDR2 FQNEAQ (reference sequence). V was pared by 5 bases and J by 0 bases, with 8 bases of the junction left unmatched. CDR3 sequence reads: CASSPGTSIRSYNEQFF. DNA for the CDR3: TGTGCCAGCAGCCCCGGGACTAGCATTCGCTCCTACAATGAGCAGTTCTTC.

The chain's CDR3 is CATSRGDDYGYTF. The CDR3 coding sequence is TGTGCCACCAGCCGGGGGGACGACTATGGCTACACCTTC. The chain recombines TRBV15 with TRBJ1-2; weak D call: TRBD1 (5 bases). CDR1 is LNHNV, CDR2 YYDKDF, per germline (reference sequence). CDR3 length: 13 amino acids. Trimming removed 5 bases at V and 3 bases at J, with 10 bases between.

This clone was picked up one time. This chain uses TRBV5-4 with TRBJ2-1; no clear D gene. Trimming left V 1 base short and J 9 bases short, with 5 bases between. In germline, CDR1 is SGHNT, CDR2 YYREEE (reference sequence). The CDR3 sequence is 11 residues long. The CDR3 bases are TGTGCCAGCAGCTTGTGGGGTGAGCAGTTCTTC. Residues: CASSLWGEQFF.

The chain couples TRBV7-2 to TRBJ1-2; a weak D match, TRBD1 (5 bases). The CDR3 is 13 amino acids. V gave up 5 bases and J gave up 4 bases, with 11 bases separating them. Germline values: CDR1 SGHTA, CDR2 FQGNSA. The CDR3 loop reads CASSKTRGYGYTF. The CDR3 coding sequence is TGTGCCAGCAGCAAGACTAGGGGCTATGGCTACACCTTC.

V gene TRBV7-2 combines with J gene TRBJ1-2, with D perhaps TRBD1 (5 bases). V dropped 1 base and J dropped 8 bases, with 20 bases sitting between them. This CDR3 region has 16 residues. Per the germline V gene, CDR1 is SGHTA and CDR2 is FQGNSA. The CDR3 coding sequence is TGTGCCAGCAGCTTAGAAGGCGGGACCCTCAGTGGGGGCTACACCTTC. Translating it yields CASSLEGGTLSGGYTF.

J is TRBJ1-5 and V is TRBV6-1; tentative D call: TRBD1 (5 bases). The CDR3 contains 13 residues. The V and J ends lost 3 bases and 4 bases respectively, with 7 bases between them. Germline-derived CDR1 and CDR2 are MNHNS and SASEGT. The CDR3 region has the DNA TGTGCCAGCAGTGATGCAGGGAATCAGCCCCAGCATTTT. It codes for CASSDAGNQPQHF.

This clone was counted only a few times. V is TRBV30 and J is TRBJ1-1; D is unresolved. CDR3 length: 15 amino acids. CDR1 and CDR2 (germline): GTSNPN, SVGIG (reference sequence). V dropped 2 bases and J dropped 1 base, with 14 bases sitting between them. Here the CDR3 DNA reads TGTGCCTGGAGTCCGCCTTGGGCGGCGAACACTGAAGCTTTCTTT. Residues: CAWSPPWAANTEAFF.

The chain combines TRBV9 with TRBJ2-1; 9 positions match TRBD2. CDR1 is SGDLS and CDR2 is YYNGEE in the germline V gene. There are 12 residues in the CDR3. Trimming at V came to 4 bases and at J to 12 bases, leaving 5 bases not matched to a gene. CDR3 bases: TGTGCCAGCAGCCGGGCTAGCGGGGTGCAGTTCTTC. This translates into CASSRASGVQFF.

This chain joins TRBV5-6 and TRBJ1-6; 8 bases agree with TRBD1. The CDR3 is 14 residues long. Trimming at V came to 0 bases and at J to 12 bases, leaving 5 bases not matched to a gene. Germline loops: CDR1 SGHDT, CDR2 YYEEEE. CDR3: CASSLGTGKQPLHF. The CDR3 DNA reads as TGTGCCAGCAGCTTGGGGACAGGGAAGCAACCCCTCCACTTT. The full variable domain, in which reference TRBV5-6 and TRBJ1-6 provide the parts outside the CDR3, is DAGVTQSPTHLIKTRGQQVTLRCSPKSGHDTVSWYQQALGQGPQFIFQYYEEEERQRGNFPDRFSGHQFPNYSSELNVNALLLGDSALYLCASSLGTGKQPLHFGNGTRLTVT.